These 14 T cell receptor beta chains share one sample of origin, sequenced in a study of cytomegalovirus exposure and HLA in healthy donors. PCR primers comprised 60 Vbeta and 13 Jbeta primers. TCRdb's copy holds only in-frame clones and misses some; the assay was immunoSEQ multiplex PCR. The sample carries some 170,000 clones, 80% to 90% recorded once. Sequencing was done on a sample of PBMCs. These receptors were obtained from a woman aged 18-30 years in good health and CMV-seropositive.

The rearrangement links TRBV5-1 to TRBJ1-5, with D maybe TRBD1 (5 bases). CDR3 length: 14 residues. In germline, CDR1 is SGHRS, CDR2 YFSETQ. The V end was cut by 0 bases, the J end by 6 bases, with 10 bases between. CDR3 DNA: TGCGCCAGCAGCTTGGTTCAGGGAGGTCAGCCCCAGCATTTT. Translation gives CASSLVQGGQPQHF.

V and J are TRBV7-9 and TRBJ2-1; a weak D match, TRBD1 (7 bases). V lost 4 bases to trimming and J lost 5 bases, with 15 bases between them. The CDR3 length is 15 residues. Germline V gene sequence: CDR1 SEHNR, CDR2 FQNEAQ (reference sequence). CDR3 region: CASSYGGGRDNEQFF. The CDR3 coding sequence is TGTGCCAGCAGCTACGGAGGGGGCAGGGACAATGAGCAGTTCTTC.

V and J are TRBV30 and TRBJ1-2; no reliable D call. V was shortened by 5 bases and J by 7 bases, with 14 bases between the two germline ends. The CDR3 extends over 12 amino acids. Germline values: CDR1 GTSNPN, CDR2 SVGIG (reference sequence). The CDR3 nucleotides are TGTGCCTGGGGAGGCCGAACTATTGGCTACACCTTC. Its protein product is CAWGGRTIGYTF.

This rearrangement joins TRBV28 to TRBJ1-5, with a tentative D call TRBD1 (5 bases). The CDR3 is 17 amino acids. V lost 6 bases to trimming and J lost 4 bases, with 22 bases between them. Germline loops: CDR1 MDHEN, CDR2 SYDVKM. CDR3 sequence (DNA): TGTGCCAGCAGAATTGACAGAATCGGCAGTGGGAATCAGCCCCAGCATTTT. Translation: CASRIDRIGSGNQPQHF. The variable domain in full, with the rest retrieved from reference TRBV28 and TRBJ1-5, is DVKVTQSSRYLVKRTGEKVFLECVQDMDHENMFWYRQDPGLGLRLIYFSYDVKMKEKGDIPEGYSVSREKKERFSLILESASTNQTSMYLCASRIDRIGSGNQPQHFGDGTRLSIL.

This chain joins TRBV4-3 and TRBJ2-7; D may be TRBD2 (6 bases). Looked up from germline, CDR1 is LGHNA and CDR2 is YSLEER. The V and J ends lost 3 bases and 1 base respectively, with 13 bases between them. The CDR3 has 15 residues. The CDR3 DNA reads as TGCGCCAGCAGCCAGGGAGGTGGACCTTCCTACGAGCAGTACTTC. Its translation is CASSQGGGPSYEQYF.

This clone was seen more than once but under ten times. The gene calls are TRBV19 and TRBJ1-5, with TRBD1 identical over 11 bases. Germline CDR1 and CDR2: LNHDA and SQIVND (reference sequence). This CDR3 region has 15 residues. J lost 6 bases, V lost 6 bases, and 7 bases had no gene match. The CDR3 here is CASRGGTGGSQPQHF. DNA of the CDR3: TGTGCCAGTAGGGGGGGGACAGGGGGAAGTCAGCCCCAGCATTTT.

V gene TRBV13 combines with J gene TRBJ2-1; 7 bases fit TRBD1. The CDR3 has 13 residues. The trim removed 5 bases at V and 8 bases at J, leaving 6 bases unmatched. Germline CDR1 and CDR2: PRHDT and FYEKMQ (reference sequence). The CDR3 is CASSQGDVDEQFF. CDR3 DNA sequence: TGTGCCAGCAGCCAGGGGGACGTGGATGAGCAGTTCTTC.

This chain joins TRBV5-1 and TRBJ2-3; 9 nucleotides agree with TRBD2. V was pared by 2 bases and J by 4 bases, with 2 bases of the junction left unmatched. The V gene's germline CDR1 is SGHRS and CDR2 YFSETQ. The CDR3 covers 14 residues. The CDR3 coding sequence is TGCGCCAGCAGCTTAGCGGGGGGACCAGATACGCAGTATTTT. Encoded protein: CASSLAGGPDTQYF. Supplemented by reference TRBV5-1 and TRBJ2-3, the full variable domain reads KAGVTQTPRYLIKTRGQQVTLSCSPISGHRSVSWYQQTPGQGLQFLFEYFSETQRNKGNFPGRFSGRQFSNSRSEMNVSTLELGDSALYLCASSLAGGPDTQYFGPGTRLTVL.

This chain uses TRBV13 with TRBJ1-2; D possibly corresponds to TRBD1 (5 bases). This CDR3 is built from 15 residues. Trimming removed 5 bases at V and 4 bases at J, with 17 bases between. Germline assignment: CDR1 PRHDT and CDR2 FYEKMQ (reference sequence). CDR3: CASSPDSRRVYGYTF. The CDR3 DNA reads TGTGCCAGCAGCCCAGACAGCAGGAGAGTCTATGGCTACACCTTC.

CDR3 bases: TGCAGCGTCCTAAGGGTGTCTGGGGGGAGTGAAGCTTTCTTT. Its translation is CSVLRVSGGSEAFF. The J gene is TRBJ1-1, the V gene TRBV29-1; D is perhaps TRBD1 (5 bases). The CDR3 runs to 14 residues. In germline, CDR1 is SQVTM, CDR2 ANQGSEA. Trimming pared 6 bases from V and 7 bases from J, leaving 21 bases between.

This chain links TRBV4-1 with TRBJ2-3; 9 nucleotides match TRBD2. Per the germline V gene, CDR1 is MGHRA and CDR2 is YSYEKL. This CDR3 comprises 15 residues. J lost 6 bases, V lost 2 bases, and 6 bases had no gene match. CDR3 loop: CASSQLGLASDTQYF. The CDR3 DNA sequence: TGCGCCAGCAGCCAACTGGGACTAGCTTCCGATACGCAGTATTTT.

The V and J genes are TRBV5-4 and TRBJ2-4; D may be TRBD1 (6 bases). The CDR3 loop spans 13 amino acids. The V end lost 4 bases, the J end lost 3 bases, and 8 bases lay between the germline ends. Germline assignment: CDR1 SGHNT and CDR2 YYREEE (reference sequence). Written as DNA, the CDR3 is TGTGCCAGCAGCGGGGGCTTCAAAAACATTCAGTACTTC. Its translation: CASSGGFKNIQYF.

This chain uses TRBV7-9 with TRBJ1-1; D might be TRBD1 (5 bases). Trimming shortened V by 2 bases and J by 1 base, and 8 bases separated the two germline ends. Looked up from germline, CDR1 is SEHNR and CDR2 is FQNEAQ (reference sequence). CDR3 length equals 14 residues. This chain's CDR3 is CASSLHQGNTEAFF. CDR3 nucleotides: TGTGCCAGCAGCTTACATCAGGGGAACACTGAAGCTTTCTTT.

The chain links TRBV12-5 to TRBJ1-1, with D unclear. The CDR3 is 12 amino acids. V dropped 6 bases and J dropped 5 bases, with 10 bases sitting between them. The V gene's germline CDR1 is LGHNT and CDR2 FRNRAP. The DNA of the CDR3 is TGTGCTAGTGGCCTCACCGGGACTGAAGCTTTCTTT. Translated, it gives CASGLTGTEAFF.